The clone carrying this T cell receptor (beta chain) was picked up one time. This sample is part of a study of OX40 agonist ivuxolimab in advanced cancers. V lost 6 bases, J lost 0 bases, and 6 bases lay in between. This CDR3 spans 11 amino acids. CDR1 is SQVTM and CDR2 is ANQGSEA in the germline V gene. Sequenced by immunoSEQ multiplex PCR; TCRdb stores in-frame clones only, minus some. Of roughly 48,000 clones listed, around 83% are singletons. This TCR was recovered from an adult with an advanced solid tumor such as melanoma, head and neck, liver or kidney cancer. The sample here was CD4+ or CD8+ T cells sorted from blood, taken in a trial of the OX40 agonist ivuxolimab. V gene TRBV29-1 combines with J gene TRBJ2-7; D uncertain. The CDR3, as DNA: TGCAGCGTGGCGAGCTCCTACGAGCAGTACTTC. Protein sequence: CSVASSYEQYF.